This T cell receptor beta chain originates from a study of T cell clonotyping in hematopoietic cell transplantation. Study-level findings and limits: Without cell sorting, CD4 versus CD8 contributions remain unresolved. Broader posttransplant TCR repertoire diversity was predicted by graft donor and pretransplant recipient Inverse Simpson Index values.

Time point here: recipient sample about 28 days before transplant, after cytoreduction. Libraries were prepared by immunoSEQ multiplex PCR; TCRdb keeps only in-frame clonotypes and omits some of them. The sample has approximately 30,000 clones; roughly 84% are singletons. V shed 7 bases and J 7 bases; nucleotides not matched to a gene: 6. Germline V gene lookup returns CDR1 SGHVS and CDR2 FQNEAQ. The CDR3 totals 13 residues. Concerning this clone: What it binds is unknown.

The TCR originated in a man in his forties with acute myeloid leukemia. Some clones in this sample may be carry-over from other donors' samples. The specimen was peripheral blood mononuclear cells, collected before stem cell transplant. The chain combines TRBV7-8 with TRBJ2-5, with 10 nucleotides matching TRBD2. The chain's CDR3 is CASKREGPGTQYF. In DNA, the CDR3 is TGTGCCAGCAAGCGGGAGGGCCCAGGGACCCAGTACTTC. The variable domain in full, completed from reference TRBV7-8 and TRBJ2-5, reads GAGVSQSPRYKVAKRGQDVALRCDPISGHVSLFWYQQALGQGPEFLTYFQNEAQLDKSGLPSDRFFAERPEGSVSTLKIQRTQQEDSAVYLCASKREGPGTQYFGPGTRLLVL.